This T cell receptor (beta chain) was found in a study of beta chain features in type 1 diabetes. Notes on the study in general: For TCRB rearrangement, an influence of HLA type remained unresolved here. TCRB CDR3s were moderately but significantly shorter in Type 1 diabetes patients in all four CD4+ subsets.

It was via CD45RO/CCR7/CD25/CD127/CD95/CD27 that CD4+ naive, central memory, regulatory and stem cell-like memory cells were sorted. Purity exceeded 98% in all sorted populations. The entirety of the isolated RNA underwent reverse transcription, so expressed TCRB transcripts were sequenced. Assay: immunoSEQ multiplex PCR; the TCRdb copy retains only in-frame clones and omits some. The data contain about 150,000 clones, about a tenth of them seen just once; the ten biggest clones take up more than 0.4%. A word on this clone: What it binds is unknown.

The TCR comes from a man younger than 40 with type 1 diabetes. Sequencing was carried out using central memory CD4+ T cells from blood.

CDR3 protein: CASLPLNGLPDNEQFF. In DNA, the CDR3 is TGTGCCAGCCTACCTCTAAACGGACTGCCCGACAATGAGCAGTTCTTC. The rearrangement joins TRBV28 to TRBJ2-1, with D possibly being TRBD2 (5 bases). V was pared by 8 bases and J by 5 bases, with 22 bases between. CDR1 MDHEN and CDR2 SYDVKM come from the germline V gene. There are 16 residues in the CDR3.